This T cell receptor (beta chain) derives from a study of cytomegalovirus exposure and HLA in healthy donors. Study outcomes and limitations: Both high specificity and high sensitivity reportedly marked the classifier's diagnosis of cytomegalovirus status. The study had only CMV serostatus as immune exposure information.

Concerning this clone: As yet, its antigen is unknown.

This PCR relied on a set of 60 Vbeta primers and 13 Jbeta primers. Clones were read by immunoSEQ multiplex PCR, and TCRdb kept only the in-frame ones, dropping some. The sample carries about 110,000 clones, 65% to 80% recorded once. Trimming left V 1 base short and J 5 bases short, with 17 bases between. The CDR3 has 16 amino acids. Looked up from germline, CDR1 is KGHSH and CDR2 is LQKENI. This receptor was taken from a woman aged 55-75 years in good health and CMV-seropositive. This sequence joins TRBV18 and TRBJ2-5; the D gene is possibly TRBD2 (5 bases). Sequencing was done on a sample of PBMCs. The CDR3 DNA reads as TGTGCCAGCTCACCACAGCGACTAAGTAGTGAGGAGACCCAGTACTTC. Amino acids: CASSPQRLSSEETQYF. Full variable domain (remainder filled in from reference TRBV18 and TRBJ2-5): NAGVMQNPRHLVRRRGQEARLRCSPMKGHSHVYWYRQLPEEGLKFMVYLQKENIIDESGMPKERFSAEFPKEGPSILRIQQVVRGDSAAYFCASSPQRLSSEETQYFGPGTRLLVL.